A single sample gave rise to the 14 T cell receptor beta chains below, sequenced in a study of shared clonotypes between healthy human individuals. Profiling relied on immunoSEQ multiplex PCR, and the TCRdb table lists in-frame clones only, not all of them. The table lists approximately 980,000 clones, 76% of them singletons. Input material: memory CD4+ T cells sorted from blood. The subset here: CD45RA-negative fraction. These receptors were taken from a man aged 18 to 30 in good health.

The rearrangement uses TRBV9 and TRBJ2-3; TRBD1 matches 7 bases. This CDR3 has 15 amino acids. V shed 0 bases, J shed 4 bases, and the junction held 5 bases outside the gene matches. Germline lookup yields CDR1 SGDLS and CDR2 YYNGEE. The CDR3 spells CASSVEGGASDTQYF. CDR3 in DNA: TGTGCCAGCAGCGTAGAAGGGGGCGCGTCAGATACGCAGTATTTT.

This sequence joins TRBV2 and TRBJ2-7; D remains ambiguous. V was pared by 6 bases and J by 6 bases, with 12 bases between. CDR3 length equals 12 residues. The germline CDR1 and CDR2 sequences are SNHLY and FYNNEI. CDR3 sequence reads: CASSLGPGEQYF. CDR3 nucleotide sequence: TGTGCCAGCAGCCTCGGGCCAGGCGAGCAGTACTTC.

A single count supports this clone. The chain combines TRBV6-1 with TRBJ2-2, with TRBD1 matching 10 bases. Losses at the gene ends were 6 bases for V and 5 bases for J; bases not matched to a gene: 3. Germline loops: CDR1 MNHNS, CDR2 SASEGT. The CDR3 covers 14 residues. The CDR3 here is CASRDRGRTGELFF. DNA for the CDR3: TGTGCCAGCAGGGACAGGGGGAGAACCGGGGAGCTGTTTTTT.

V and J are TRBV10-1 and TRBJ2-3; D may correspond to TRBD1 or TRBD2 (6 bases each). Germline V gives CDR1 WNHNN, CDR2 SYGVQD (reference sequence). The CDR3 contains 16 residues. The V and J ends lost 3 bases and 5 bases respectively, with 18 bases between them. CDR3 region: CASSDRKGGELDTQYF. The CDR3 nucleotides read TGCGCCAGCAGTGACCGAAAGGGGGGCGAGTTAGATACGCAGTATTTT.

This clone has only a few counts. The chain joins TRBV19 to TRBJ1-1, with D maybe TRBD1 (5 bases). The germline CDR1 and CDR2 sequences are LNHDA and SQIVND (reference sequence). The CDR3 has 13 amino acids. V was clipped by 6 bases and J by 1 base, with 9 bases between them. The CDR3, as DNA: TGTGCCAGTAGCGGACAATGGAACACTGAAGCTTTCTTT. This sequence encodes CASSGQWNTEAFF.

CDR3 amino acids: CASSSNRDDVGTQYF. CDR3 bases: TGTGCCAGCAGCTCAAATCGGGACGACGTAGGGACCCAGTACTTC. The V and J genes are TRBV11-1 and TRBJ2-5; either TRBD1 or TRBD2 may supply D (5 bases each). The CDR3 length is 15 residues. Between the trimmed V and J ends, which lost 4 bases and 7 bases, there was a span of 19 bases. CDR1 SGHAT and CDR2 FQDESV come from the germline V gene (reference sequence).

The chain links TRBV6-5 to TRBJ2-3; D remains ambiguous. The V gene's germline CDR1 is MNHEY and CDR2 SVGAGI. Trimming removed 1 base from V and 0 bases from J, with 11 bases in between. The CDR3 runs 16 residues. CDR3 region: CASSYFGGPSTDTQYF. The CDR3 DNA sequence: TGTGCCAGCAGTTACTTCGGCGGTCCTAGCACAGATACGCAGTATTTT.

The chain is built from TRBV30 and TRBJ1-3; D is unclear. Germline V lookup: CDR1 GTSNPN, CDR2 SVGIG (reference sequence). The CDR3 is 13 amino acids. V dropped 0 bases and J dropped 7 bases, with 10 bases sitting between them. CDR3 in amino acids: CAWSVSTGNTIYF. The DNA for the CDR3 is TGTGCCTGGAGTGTTTCTACGGGGAACACCATATATTTT.

The chain uses TRBV5-1 and TRBJ2-7; 9 positions match TRBD2. The junction had 4 bases not matched to a gene; V was cut back by 0 bases and J by 0 bases. The CDR3 sequence is 16 residues long. Germline CDR1 reads SGHRS; CDR2 reads YFSETQ. Here the CDR3 DNA reads TGCGCCAGCAGCTTGGTTAGCGGGGGAGGCTCCTACGAGCAGTACTTC. Protein: CASSLVSGGGSYEQYF.

The chain joins TRBV29-1 to TRBJ2-3; D tentatively fits TRBD1 or TRBD2 (6 bases each). The germline gives CDR1 SQVTM, CDR2 ANQGSEA. The CDR3 is 14 amino acids. V was trimmed by 4 bases and J by 4 bases, leaving 15 bases between them. The CDR3 nucleotides read TGCAGCGTTGGGTTGGGGGGCGTGGCAGATACGCAGTATTTT. Translation gives CSVGLGGVADTQYF.

This chain uses TRBV9 with TRBJ2-1, with a tentative D call TRBD2 (5 bases). The germline gives CDR1 SGDLS, CDR2 YYNGEE. V lost 7 bases and J lost 6, with 17 bases in between. This CDR3 comprises 14 residues. This chain's CDR3 is CASSAGNLANEQFF. CDR3 DNA: TGTGCCAGCTCTGCCGGGAACCTTGCCAATGAGCAGTTCTTC.

The rearrangement links TRBV7-2 to TRBJ2-3; TRBD2 matches at 10 bases. The CDR3 totals 15 residues. With V trimmed by 3 bases and J by 2 bases, 2 bases remained unmatched. Looked up from germline, CDR1 is SGHTA and CDR2 is FQGNSA. The CDR3 loop is CASSFLAGVTDTQYF. CDR3 DNA sequence: TGTGCCAGCAGCTTTCTAGCGGGAGTCACAGATACGCAGTATTTT.

This chain uses TRBV6-1 with TRBJ2-2; TRBD2 agrees at 10 bases. The CDR3 has 14 residues. The germline gives CDR1 MNHNS, CDR2 SASEGT. The trim removed 9 bases at V and 2 bases at J, leaving 3 bases unmatched. As DNA, the CDR3 is TGTGCCAGTTTAGCGGGAGGTAACACCGGGGAGCTGTTTTTT. Translation gives CASLAGGNTGELFF.

The chain has TRBV13 and TRBJ2-5; D remains ambiguous. This CDR3 contains 15 residues. The germline V and J ends were trimmed by 4 bases and 0 bases, with 12 bases remaining between them. Germline V gene data show CDR1 as PRHDT and CDR2 as FYEKMQ (reference sequence). Here the CDR3 DNA reads TGTGCCAGCAGCTACCGTAGACGGAACCAAGAGACCCAGTACTTC. This sequence encodes CASSYRRRNQETQYF. Drawing the rest from reference TRBV13 and TRBJ2-5, the complete variable domain is AAGVIQSPRHLIKEKRETATLKCYPIPRHDTVYWYQQGPGQDPQFLISFYEKMQSDKGSIPDRFSAQQFSDYHSELNMSSLELGDSALYFCASSYRRRNQETQYFGPGTRLLVL.